A selection of T cell receptor beta chains follows, all from one sample in a study of cytomegalovirus exposure and HLA in healthy donors. Sequencing was performed with immunoSEQ multiplex PCR; in TCRdb, only in-frame clones are kept and a portion is missing. Found here are more than 45,000 clones, roughly four fifths of them singletons; the top ten hold less than 3%. Sequenced material: PBMCs. These receptors all come from a woman aged 35 to 49 in good health and CMV-seropositive. Both conserved end residues are part of each CDR3. Fields, in order: CDR3 protein, CDR3 DNA, V gene, D gene, clone size, J gene. A D gene is named only where the DNA matches it firmly. Expanded clones are given a class, and other clones once, few, many or no size at all.

CSAASRGDTDTQYF,TGCAGCGCCGCGTCCAGGGGGGACACAGATACGCAGTATTTT,TRBV29-1,.,.,TRBJ2-3
CASTLEGDGYTF,TGTGCCAGCACCCTTGAGGGGGATGGCTACACCTTC,TRBV28,.,.,TRBJ1-2
CASSDRQSNQPQHF,TGCGCCAGCAGTGATCGACAGTCCAATCAGCCCCAGCATTTT,TRBV10-2,.,.,TRBJ1-5
CASSVARGRDSYGYTF,TGTGCCAGCAGCGTAGCCCGCGGCCGTGACAGTTATGGCTACACCTTC,TRBV9,.,.,TRBJ1-2
CASRDSGTDTQYF,TGCGCCAGCCGGGACTCAGGCACAGATACGCAGTATTTT,TRBV5-1,.,.,TRBJ2-3
CASGLGTGPSEKLFF,TGTGCTAGTGGTTTGGGGACAGGGCCAAGTGAAAAACTGTTTTTT,TRBV12-5,TRBD1,.,TRBJ1-4
CASSARGQDQPQHF,TGTGCCAGCAGTGCCAGGGGGCAGGATCAGCCCCAGCATTTT,TRBV2,TRBD1,.,TRBJ1-5
CSVPEGSQETQYF,TGCAGCGTCCCAGAGGGCTCCCAAGAGACCCAGTACTTC,TRBV29-1,.,.,TRBJ2-5
CASSLGAGGRETQYF,TGTGCCAGCAGCTTAGGGGCAGGGGGTCGTGAGACCCAGTACTTC,TRBV7-2,TRBD1,.,TRBJ2-5
CATDTGGTEAFF,TGTGCCACCGATACAGGGGGCACTGAAGCTTTCTTT,TRBV19,TRBD1,.,TRBJ1-1
CASSLPGFNSPLHF,TGTGCCAGCAGCCTACCAGGGTTTAATTCACCCCTCCACTTT,TRBV5-6,.,.,TRBJ1-6
CARSRETEAFF,TGTGCCCGATCTAGAGAGACTGAAGCTTTCTTT,TRBV30,.,.,TRBJ1-1
CASTNPDRMNTEAFF,TGTGCCAGCACAAATCCGGACAGAATGAACACTGAAGCTTTCTTT,TRBV6-1,.,.,TRBJ1-1
CASSQERGGQGAGDSGNTIYF,TGCGCCAGCAGCCAAGAAAGGGGGGGACAGGGGGCTGGGGACTCTGGAAACACCATATATTTT,TRBV4-3,TRBD1,.,TRBJ1-3
CASSTTGLNNYNSPLHF,TGTGCCAGCAGCACAACAGGGCTAAACAACTATAATTCACCCCTCCACTTT,TRBV9,.,.,TRBJ1-6
CASRRGAETQYF,TGTGCCAGCAGACGGGGGGCCGAGACCCAGTACTTC,TRBV13,.,.,TRBJ2-5
CASSATSGTATDTQYF,TGTGCCAGCAGTGCGACGTCCGGGACAGCCACAGATACGCAGTATTTT,TRBV6-1,TRBD1,.,TRBJ2-3
CASSTMTGGLVEQYF,TGTGCCAGCAGCACAATGACAGGGGGACTAGTCGAGCAGTACTTC,TRBV7-8,.,.,TRBJ2-7
CASTPGRANTEAFF,TGTGCCAGCACCCCCGGGAGGGCGAACACTGAAGCTTTCTTT,TRBV7-2,.,.,TRBJ1-1
CASSSQGGPYEQYF,TGTGCCAGTAGTTCACAGGGTGGTCCCTACGAGCAGTACTTC,TRBV19,.,.,TRBJ2-7
CASRLTGLHGYTF,TGTGCCAGCAGACTGACAGGGCTCCATGGCTACACCTTC,TRBV5-8,TRBD1,.,TRBJ1-2
CASSYTMNTEAFF,TGTGCCAGCAGCTATACAATGAACACTGAAGCTTTCTTT,TRBV11-2,.,few,TRBJ1-1
CASSLGLSGGQLYEQYF,TGTGCCAGCAGCTTGGGGCTTAGCGGGGGACAATTGTACGAGCAGTACTTC,TRBV7-2,TRBD2,once,TRBJ2-7
CASSSDGTYGYTF,TGCGCCAGCAGCTCGGACGGGACATATGGCTACACCTTC,TRBV5-1,.,.,TRBJ1-2
CASSSARRGEQETQYF,TGTGCCAGCAGCTCAGCTAGGAGGGGAGAGCAAGAGACCCAGTACTTC,TRBV13,.,.,TRBJ2-5
CASLGAGNGANVLTF,TGTGCCAGCCTCGGAGCGGGGAACGGGGCCAACGTCCTGACTTTC,TRBV6-1,TRBD2,.,TRBJ2-6
CASSQDPTGTNEKLFF,TGTGCCAGCAGCCAAGATCCCACAGGAACTAATGAAAAACTGTTTTTT,TRBV4-2,.,.,TRBJ1-4
CASSPGTGWDEQFF,TGTGCCAGCAGCCCGGGGACAGGATGGGACGAGCAGTTCTTC,TRBV7-6,TRBD1,.,TRBJ2-1
CASSVGHLNTEAFF,TGTGCCAGCAGCGTAGGACACCTGAACACTGAAGCTTTCTTT,TRBV9,.,.,TRBJ1-1
CASSPSLGGETQYF,TGTGCCAGCAGCCCCTCTTTGGGGGGAGAGACCCAGTACTTC,TRBV7-9,.,.,TRBJ2-5
CASSGRGGDTEAFF,TGTGCCAGTAGTGGGAGGGGGGGAGACACTGAAGCTTTCTTT,TRBV19,.,medium-sized,TRBJ1-1
CASSPGQGPNSPLHF,TGTGCCAGCAGCCCCGGACAGGGTCCCAATTCACCCCTCCACTTT,TRBV9,TRBD1,.,TRBJ1-6
CASSSLGQGNYEQYF,TGTGCCAGCAGCTCCTTAGGACAGGGCAACTACGAGCAGTACTTC,TRBV13,TRBD1,.,TRBJ2-7
CASSFSGVTDTQYF,TGTGCCAGCAGTTTTAGCGGGGTTACAGATACGCAGTATTTT,TRBV27,TRBD2,.,TRBJ2-3
CASSWGGKNYGYTF,TGTGCCAGCAGCTGGGGCGGGAAGAACTATGGCTACACCTTC,TRBV7-8,.,.,TRBJ1-2
CASSDRASNTGELFF,TGCGCCAGCAGTGATAGGGCTAGCAACACCGGGGAGCTGTTTTTT,TRBV10-2,.,.,TRBJ2-2
CAWSSDNSPLHF,TGTGCCTGGAGTTCGGATAATTCACCCCTCCACTTT,TRBV30,.,once,TRBJ1-6
CASSLAEREKLFF,TGCGCCAGCAGCTTAGCTGAACGGGAAAAACTGTTTTTT,TRBV5-1,.,.,TRBJ1-4
CASGGDYGYTF,TGTGCCAGCGGAGGGGACTATGGCTACACCTTC,TRBV2,.,few,TRBJ1-2
CASSVTGATNEKLFF,TGTGCCAGCAGCGTAACAGGGGCAACTAATGAAAAACTGTTTTTT,TRBV9,TRBD1,.,TRBJ1-4
CASTNPGQGAYEQYF,TGTGCCAGCACTAACCCGGGACAGGGGGCCTACGAGCAGTACTTC,TRBV28,TRBD1,.,TRBJ2-7
CASRAAVATEAFF,TGTGCCAGCCGAGCGGCTGTCGCCACTGAAGCTTTCTTT,TRBV6-5,.,few,TRBJ1-1
CASSLEAGGYEQYF,TGCGCCAGCAGCTTGGAGGCAGGGGGATACGAGCAGTACTTC,TRBV5-1,TRBD1,.,TRBJ2-7
CASSVEPGDTEAFF,TGTGCCAGCAGCGTAGAGCCCGGGGACACTGAAGCTTTCTTT,TRBV9,.,.,TRBJ1-1
CASRPVTGIQETQYF,TGTGCCAGCCGGCCGGTAACAGGCATCCAAGAGACCCAGTACTTC,TRBV18,.,.,TRBJ2-5
CAWSVRGVGGDNNEQFF,TGTGCCTGGAGTGTACGAGGAGTGGGGGGGGATAACAATGAGCAGTTCTTC,TRBV30,TRBD2,.,TRBJ2-1
CASSLDRSGPQYF,TGTGCCAGCAGCTTAGATAGGAGCGGCCCGCAGTACTTC,TRBV7-7,.,.,TRBJ2-7
CASSSRGGGRGNTGELFF,TGTGCCAGCAGCTCCCGGGGCGGCGGGCGGGGTAACACCGGGGAGCTGTTTTTT,TRBV7-2,.,.,TRBJ2-2
CASGQGKDTQYF,TGTGCCAGCGGACAGGGGAAAGATACGCAGTATTTT,TRBV7-8,TRBD1,.,TRBJ2-3
CASRVAPAYEQYF,TGTGCCAGCAGGGTAGCCCCCGCCTACGAGCAGTACTTC,TRBV13,.,.,TRBJ2-7
CASSSDRAVSNQPQHF,TGTGCCAGCAGTTCCGACAGGGCGGTAAGCAATCAGCCCCAGCATTTT,TRBV2,TRBD1,.,TRBJ1-5